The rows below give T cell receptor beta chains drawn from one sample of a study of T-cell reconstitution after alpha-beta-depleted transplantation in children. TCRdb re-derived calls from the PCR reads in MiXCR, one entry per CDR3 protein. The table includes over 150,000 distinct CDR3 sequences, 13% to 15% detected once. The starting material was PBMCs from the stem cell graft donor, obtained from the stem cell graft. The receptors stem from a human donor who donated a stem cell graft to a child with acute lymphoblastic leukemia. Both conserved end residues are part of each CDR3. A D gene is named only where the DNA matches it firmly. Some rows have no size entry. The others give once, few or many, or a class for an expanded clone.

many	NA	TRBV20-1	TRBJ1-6	CSARDSPYNSPLHF	TGCAGTGCTAGAGACAGCCCCTATAATTCACCCCTCCACTTT
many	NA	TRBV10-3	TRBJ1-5	CAISEPGVNQPQHF	TGTGCCATCAGTGAGCCGGGGGTCAATCAGCCCCAGCATTTT
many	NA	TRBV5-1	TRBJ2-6	CASSLAGAGANVLTF	TGTGCCAGCAGCTTAGCAGGGGCTGGGGCCAACGTCCTGACTTTC
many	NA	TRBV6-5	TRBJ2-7	CASSYSMRSYEQYF	TGTGCCAGCAGTTACTCGATGCGGTCCTACGAGCAGTACTTC
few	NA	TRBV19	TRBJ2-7	CASSSGPSSYEQYF	TGTGCCAGTAGTAGCGGGCCCAGCTCCTACGAGCAGTACTTC
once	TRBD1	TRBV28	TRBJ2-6	CASRSTGGSDRYSGANVLTF	TGTGCCAGCAGATCAACAGGGGGCTCAGATCGGTACTCTGGGGCCAACGTCCTGACTTTC
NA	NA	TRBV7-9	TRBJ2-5	CASRPGSGRLGETQYF	TGTGCCAGCAGACCGGGGTCGGGGAGATTGGGGGAGACCCAGTACTTC
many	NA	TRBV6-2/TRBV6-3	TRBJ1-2	CASSYPLRSNYGYTF	TGTGCCAGCAGTTACCCCCTGAGGTCTAACTATGGCTACACCTTC
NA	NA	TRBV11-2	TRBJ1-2	CASGSPEGNYGYTF	TGTGCCAGCGGCTCCCCGGAGGGCAACTATGGCTACACCTTC
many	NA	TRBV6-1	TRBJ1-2	CASRGGRAGYGYTF	TGTGCCAGCAGAGGCGGGCGGGCAGGGTATGGCTACACCTTC
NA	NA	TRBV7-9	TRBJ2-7	CASSLAVETYEQYF	TGTGCCAGCAGCTTAGCGGTAGAGACCTACGAGCAGTACTTC
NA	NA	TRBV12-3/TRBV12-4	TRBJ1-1	CASSLNGGADTEAFF	TGTGCCAGCAGCCTAAACGGGGGCGCGGACACTGAAGCTTTCTTT
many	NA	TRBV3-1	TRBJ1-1	CASSQEAQLVEAFF	TGTGCCAGCAGCCAAGAAGCCCAATTAGTCGAAGCTTTCTTT
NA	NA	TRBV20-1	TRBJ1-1	CSVSPGATTEAFF	TGCAGTGTTTCCCCGGGGGCGACCACTGAAGCTTTCTTT
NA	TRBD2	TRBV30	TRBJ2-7	CAWTSGREVGYEQYF	TGTGCCTGGACTAGCGGGAGAGAGGTGGGTTACGAGCAGTACTTC
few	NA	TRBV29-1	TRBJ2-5	CSVAGQETQYF	TGCAGCGTTGCGGGACAAGAGACCCAGTACTTC
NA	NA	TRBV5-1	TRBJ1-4	CASSMAANEKLFF	TGCGCCAGCTCCATGGCGGCTAATGAAAAACTGTTTTTT
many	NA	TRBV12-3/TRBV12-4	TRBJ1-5	CASSPPMRKGNQPQHF	TGTGCCAGCAGTCCACCCATGAGGAAGGGCAATCAGCCCCAGCATTTT
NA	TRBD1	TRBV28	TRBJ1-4	CASSSGGGGEKLFF	TGTGCCAGCAGCTCGGGAGGGGGCGGTGAAAAACTGTTTTTT
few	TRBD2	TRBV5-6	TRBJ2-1	CASSPFGTSGRVGEQFF	TGTGCCAGCAGCCCATTCGGGACTAGCGGGAGGGTGGGTGAGCAGTTCTTC
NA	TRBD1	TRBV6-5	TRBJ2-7	CASSYSTGGSYEQYF	TGTGCCAGCAGTTACTCGACAGGGGGTTCCTACGAGCAGTACTTC
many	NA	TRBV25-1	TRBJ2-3	CASSDSLAGSIRGDTQYF	TGTGCCAGCAGTGATTCATTGGCGGGATCGATTCGGGGAGATACGCAGTATTTT
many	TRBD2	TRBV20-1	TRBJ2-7	CSASEGPTSGGLYEQYF	TGCAGTGCTTCCGAGGGGCCTACTAGCGGGGGCCTCTACGAGCAGTACTTC
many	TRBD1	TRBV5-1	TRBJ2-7	CASSLEPGQLKYEQYF	TGCGCCAGCAGCTTGGAGCCGGGACAGCTAAAATACGAGCAGTACTTC
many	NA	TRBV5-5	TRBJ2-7	CASSSSDVEQYF	TGTGCCAGCAGCTCCTCGGACGTCGAGCAGTACTTC
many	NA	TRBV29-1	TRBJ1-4	CSVLIRQNNEKLFF	TGCAGCGTTTTAATTCGACAGAATAATGAAAAACTGTTTTTT
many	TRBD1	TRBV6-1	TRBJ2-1	CASSRNRDRDHEQFF	TGTGCCAGCAGTAGAAACCGGGACAGGGACCATGAGCAGTTCTTC
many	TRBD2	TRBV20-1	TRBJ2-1	CSAQLLAGASYNEQFF	TGCAGTGCTCAGCTCCTAGCGGGGGCCTCCTACAATGAGCAGTTCTTC
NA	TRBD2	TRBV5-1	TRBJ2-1	CASSGSGVSSYNEQFF	TGCGCCAGCAGCGGTAGCGGGGTGAGCTCCTACAATGAGCAGTTCTTC
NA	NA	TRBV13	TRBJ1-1	CAGSAPGRTEAFF	TGTGCCGGCAGCGCCCCGGGGAGAACTGAAGCTTTCTTT
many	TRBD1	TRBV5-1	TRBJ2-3	CASSLDWTGEADTQYF	TGCGCCAGCAGCTTGGACTGGACAGGGGAAGCAGATACGCAGTATTTT
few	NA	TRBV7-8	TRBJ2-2	CASSRTRDGANTGELFF	TGTGCCAGCAGCCGGACTCGGGACGGAGCGAACACCGGGGAGCTGTTTTTT
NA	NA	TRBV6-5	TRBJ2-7	CASSKLYEQYF	TGTGCCAGCAGTAAGCTTTACGAGCAGTACTTC
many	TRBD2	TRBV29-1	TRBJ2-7	CSVDLADYGQYF	TGCAGCGTTGACCTAGCGGACTACGGGCAGTACTTC
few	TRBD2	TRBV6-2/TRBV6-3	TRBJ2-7	CASSDPGLAGVVEQYF	TGTGCCAGCAGTGATCCGGGACTAGCGGGAGTAGTAGAGCAGTACTTC
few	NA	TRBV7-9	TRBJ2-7	CASSLASARVGYEQYF	TGTGCCAGCAGCTTAGCGTCGGCTAGGGTGGGATACGAGCAGTACTTC
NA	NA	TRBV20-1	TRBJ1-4	CSAGDTPQDEKLFF	TGCAGTGCTGGCGACACCCCCCAGGATGAAAAACTGTTTTTT
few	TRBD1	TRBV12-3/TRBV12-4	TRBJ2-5	CASSFAPGQGEKTQYF	TGTGCCAGCAGTTTTGCCCCGGGACAGGGGGAAAAGACCCAGTACTTC
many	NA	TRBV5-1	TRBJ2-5	CASSLGQVGETQYF	TGCGCCAGCAGCTTGGGGCAGGTAGGAGAGACCCAGTACTTC
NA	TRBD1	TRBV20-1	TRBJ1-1	CSVQGTSMNTEAFF	TGCAGTGTACAGGGGACCTCTATGAACACTGAAGCTTTCTTT
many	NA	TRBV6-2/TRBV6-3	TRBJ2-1	CASRIWGRSSYNEQFF	TGTGCCAGCAGGATCTGGGGCCGGAGCTCCTACAATGAGCAGTTCTTC
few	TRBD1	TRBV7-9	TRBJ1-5	CASSQTGVQNQPQHF	TGTGCCAGCAGCCAGACAGGGGTCCAAAATCAGCCCCAGCATTTT
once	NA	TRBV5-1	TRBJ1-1	CASSLEGRAHHTEAFF	TGCGCCAGCAGCTTGGAGGGCAGGGCTCATCACACTGAAGCTTTCTTT
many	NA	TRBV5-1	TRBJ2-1	CASSYDSSSYNEQFF	TGCGCCAGCAGCTATGACTCGAGCTCCTACAATGAGCAGTTCTTC
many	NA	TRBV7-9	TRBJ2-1	CASSTRPSNEQFF	TGTGCCAGCAGCACTCGACCTTCAAATGAGCAGTTCTTC
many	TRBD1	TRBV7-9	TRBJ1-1	CASSLAQGQLSRTSTLNTEAFF	TGTGCCAGCAGCTTAGCGCAGGGACAGCTTTCCCGGACTTCTACACTAAACACTGAAGCTTTCTTT
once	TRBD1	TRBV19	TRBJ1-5	CASSIGGGSNQPQHF	TGTGCCAGTAGTATAGGAGGGGGCAGCAATCAGCCCCAGCATTTT
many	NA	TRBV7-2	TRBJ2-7	CASSLETGTPYEQYF	TGTGCCAGCAGCTTAGAAACCGGGACTCCCTACGAGCAGTACTTC
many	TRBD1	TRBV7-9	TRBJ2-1	CASSTGQGLIAYNEQFF	TGTGCCAGCAGCACCGGACAGGGGTTGATAGCCTACAATGAGCAGTTCTTC